This TCR beta chain comes out of a study of shared clonotypes between healthy human individuals. Study findings and constraints: Sequencing of the sorted subsets was shown by rarefaction to be incomplete despite large depth.

A deep-level run was used for the assay. Profiled with immunoSEQ multiplex PCR; TCRdb holds only in-frame clones, not every one. The table shows about 2.5 million clones, with just under 95% occurring only once. Regarding this clone: The antigen remains unidentified.

It was into CD45RA+ naive and CD45RA-negative memory subsets that the CD4+ cells were split. Germline CDR1 is MNHNS and CDR2 is SASEGT. The CDR3 is made up of 14 amino acids. The V and J ends lost 6 bases and 3 bases, in that order; junction bases with no gene match: 8. The TCR sequence derives from a man aged 18-30 years in good health. Some clones in this sample may be carry-over from other donors' samples. The sequenced sample was naive CD4+ T cells from PBMCs. Specified subset: CD45RA+ positively selected. V is TRBV6-1 and J is TRBJ2-7; the match to TRBD2 covers 7 bases. For the CDR3, the DNA is TGTGCCAGCAGGTTTACTAGCGACCGCTACGAGCAGTACTTC. It translates to CASRFTSDRYEQYF.